This entry describes one T cell receptor (beta chain). Sequenced material consisted of expressed TCRB transcripts (all of the isolated RNA was reverse transcribed). Measured with immunoSEQ multiplex PCR; TCRdb has only the in-frame clones, and not every one. The data show fewer than 650,000 clones, around 15% seen once. V lost 6 bases and J lost 3, with 18 bases in between. This CDR3 has 16 residues. The germline gives CDR1 LNHDA, CDR2 SQIVND (reference sequence). The sample is drawn from a study of beta chain features in type 1 diabetes. The clonotype comes from a man younger than 30 in good health. V is TRBV19 and J is TRBJ1-5; TRBD1 is a possible D gene (5 bases). The sample consisted of naive CD4+ T cells from blood. The CDR3 nucleotides are TGTGCCAGTAGAACCGGAGAGAGGGGTAACAATCAGCCCCAGCATTTT. Protein: CASRTGERGNNQPQHF.